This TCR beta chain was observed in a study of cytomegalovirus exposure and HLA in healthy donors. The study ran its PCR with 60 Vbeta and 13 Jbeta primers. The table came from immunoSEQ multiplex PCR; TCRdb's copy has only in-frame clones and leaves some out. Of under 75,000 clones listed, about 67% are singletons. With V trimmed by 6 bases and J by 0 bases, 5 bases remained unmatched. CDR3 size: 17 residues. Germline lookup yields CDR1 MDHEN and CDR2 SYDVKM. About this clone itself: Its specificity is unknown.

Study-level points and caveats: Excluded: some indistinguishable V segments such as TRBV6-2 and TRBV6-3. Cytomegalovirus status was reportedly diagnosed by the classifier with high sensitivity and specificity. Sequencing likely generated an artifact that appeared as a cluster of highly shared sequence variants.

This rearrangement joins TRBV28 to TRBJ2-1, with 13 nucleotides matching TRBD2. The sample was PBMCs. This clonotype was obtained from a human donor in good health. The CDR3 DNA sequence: TGTGCCAGCAGAGGGACTAGCGGGGTTAGCTCCTACAATGAGCAGTTCTTC. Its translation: CASRGTSGVSSYNEQFF.